The next 26 T cell receptor beta chains were all read from a single sample in a study of CD8+ T cells in alopecia areata (dated by TCRdb to the late 2010s). Library preparation employed the immunoSEQ multiplex PCR assay. RNA was extracted from all samples and reverse transcribed into cDNA as template for TCR sequencing. TCRdb obtained this table from immuneACCESS and retained in-frame rearrangements with V and J assigned. These tables miss some clones; where compared with another copy, unresolved V genes account for less than half of the shortfall, and the remainder is unexplained. The table for this sample lists around 99,000 clones; about 83% of them were counted only once. The ten largest clones add up to 24% of the sample. In the paper's terms, the time point label means: about 5 months on oral tofacitinib. Taken with the paper, the label for treatment or condition translates to: oral pan-JAK inhibitor, 5-10 mg twice daily.

Sequenced material: CD8+ T cells sorted from blood, taken at week 24, from a patient treated with tofacitinib. Every receptor here comes from a human donor with alopecia areata.

The rearrangement links TRBV27 to TRBJ2-7; 9 positions match TRBD1. The V segment lost 0 bases and the J segment 7 bases; nucleotides outside the gene matches: 7. The germline CDR1 and CDR2 sequences are MNHEY and SMNVEV (reference sequence). The CDR3 consists of 15 residues. For the CDR3, the DNA is TGTGCCAGCAGTTTATCGGTTGGGACAGGGCGTGAGCAGTACTTC. Amino acids: CASSLSVGTGREQYF.

V usage is TRBV2 and J usage is TRBJ2-7, with D unresolved. V was cut by 3 bases and J by 2 bases, with 8 bases left in between. Germline loops: CDR1 SNHLY, CDR2 FYNNEI. The length of the CDR3 is 13 residues. This chain's CDR3 is CASSDGATYEQYF. CDR3 DNA: TGTGCCAGCAGTGATGGTGCTACCTACGAGCAGTACTTC.

The V gene is TRBV15, the J gene TRBJ2-7; no clear D gene. CDR3 length: 13 amino acids. V lost 1 base and J 2 bases, leaving 6 bases between the germline ends. Germline CDR1 and CDR2: LNHNV and YYDKDF (reference sequence). CDR3 region: CATSRVGAYEQYF. The CDR3 DNA follows: TGTGCCACCAGCAGAGTTGGAGCCTACGAGCAGTACTTC.

As regards this clone: The sample has other DNA sequences that encode this CDR3 too. The chain joins TRBV13 to TRBJ2-3, with 7 bases lining up with TRBD2. There are 13 residues in the CDR3. Germline V CDR1 and CDR2: PRHDT, FYEKMQ (reference sequence). V lost 5 bases to trimming and J lost 2 bases; unmatched junction nucleotides: 1. The CDR3 spells CASSRGDTDTQYF. Here the CDR3 DNA reads TGTGCCAGCAGCCGGGGGGACACAGATACGCAGTATTTT.

This clone has a handful of counts. The genes are TRBV29-1 and TRBJ2-1; 7 bases are a match to TRBD1. Germline CDR1 SQVTM, CDR2 ANQGSEA. The J segment lost 3 bases and the V segment lost 1 base, leaving 9 bases of the junction unmatched. The CDR3 is 16 amino acids. Written as DNA, the CDR3 is TGCAGCGTTGAAGGGTTAAGGGACAGCATCTACAATGAGCAGTTCTTC. It is translated as CSVEGLRDSIYNEQFF.

The chain combines TRBV10-2 with TRBJ2-3, with TRBD2 as a possible D gene (5 bases). The CDR3 is made up of 13 amino acids. Germline V CDR1 and CDR2: WSHSY, SAAADI. Between the trimmed V and J ends, which lost 10 bases and 3 bases, there was a span of 14 bases. This CDR3 reads CATSGILTDTQYF. The CDR3, as DNA: TGCGCCACCTCCGGGATTTTGACAGATACGCAGTATTTT.

The chain recombines TRBV11-3 with TRBJ2-1, with TRBD2 identical over 15 bases. Germline V lookup: CDR1 SGHNT, CDR2 YENEEA. The ends lost 5 bases at V and 7 bases at J; junction bases unmatched: 12. This CDR3 has 18 amino acids. CDR3 in amino acids: CASSKRTSGGAGENEQFF. The CDR3 DNA reads as TGTGCCAGCAGCAAGAGGACTAGCGGGGGGGCCGGGGAGAATGAGCAGTTCTTC. Full variable domain (rest looked up from reference TRBV11-3 and TRBJ2-1): EAGVVQSPRYKIIEKKQPVAFWCNPISGHNTLYWYLQNLGQGPELLIRYENEEAVDDSQLPKDRFSAERLKGVDSTLKIQPAELGDSAVYLCASSKRTSGGAGENEQFFGPGTRLTVL.

This clone has just one count. The same CDR3 can be traced to other DNA sequences in this sample. This chain uses TRBV5-6 with TRBJ2-7; perhaps TRBD1 as D (5 bases). The CDR3 loop spans 14 amino acids. Between the trimmed V and J ends, which lost 0 bases and 0 bases, there was a span of 7 bases. Germline CDR1 SGHDT, CDR2 YYEEEE. The CDR3 nucleotides read TGTGCCAGCAGCTTGGGAGACAGCTCCTACGAGCAGTACTTC. Its protein product is CASSLGDSSYEQYF.

J is TRBJ2-7 and V is TRBV7-9; the D gene is possibly TRBD2 (5 bases). Germline CDR1 is SEHNR and CDR2 is FQNEAQ (reference sequence). The V and J ends lost 5 bases and 1 base respectively, with 18 bases between them. The CDR3 covers 16 residues. The CDR3 DNA follows: TGTGCCAGCAGCCCCAGAGCCGGACGGGATTCCTACGAGCAGTACTTC. Translated: CASSPRAGRDSYEQYF.

The chain uses TRBV9 and TRBJ2-4; D is unresolved. Deletions cut 9 bases from V and 3 bases from J, with 13 bases between. Germline V gene lookup returns CDR1 SGDLS and CDR2 YYNGEE. The CDR3 has 13 amino acids. This chain's CDR3 is CATSHSCKNIQYF. The CDR3 DNA follows: TGTGCCACCTCACACTCGTGCAAAAACATTCAGTACTTC.

The genes are TRBV4-1 and TRBJ1-5, with unresolved D. Germline CDR1 MGHRA, CDR2 YSYEKL. The CDR3 spans 14 residues. V dropped 0 bases and J dropped 8 bases, with 11 bases sitting between them. The CDR3 nucleotides are TGCGCCAGCAGCCAAGATCGAGATTGGGAGCCCCAGCATTTT. This codes for CASSQDRDWEPQHF.

This chain uses TRBV18 with TRBJ1-4, with D possibly matching TRBD1 (6 bases). The V end was cut by 3 bases, the J end by 6 bases, with 14 bases between. Germline V CDR1 and CDR2: KGHSH, LQKENI. This CDR3 is 15 amino acids long. The CDR3 DNA sequence: TGTGCCAGCTCACCGGGACATGGCGCAGATGAAAAACTGTTTTTT. Its protein product is CASSPGHGADEKLFF.

As DNA, the CDR3 is TGTGCCAGCAGCTTCGGACAGGGGGCGTTACAGCCCCAGCATTTT. The encoded protein is CASSFGQGALQPQHF. V is TRBV7-9 and J is TRBJ1-5; 11 bases line up with TRBD1. V lost 3 bases, J lost 7 bases, and 5 bases stayed unmatched. There are 15 residues in the CDR3. Germline V CDR1 and CDR2: SEHNR, FQNEAQ (reference sequence).

The chain recombines TRBV11-1 with TRBJ2-5, with 9 bases matching TRBD2. Germline assignment: CDR1 SGHAT and CDR2 FQDESV (reference sequence). J was trimmed by 4 bases and V by 5 bases; bases with no gene match: 5. The CDR3 runs to 14 residues. CDR3 coding DNA: TGTGCCAGCAGCCCGCGGGGGGGCCGAGAGACCCAGTACTTC. Encoded protein: CASSPRGGRETQYF.

The chain combines TRBV29-1 with TRBJ2-7; D gene ambiguous. Germline CDR1 reads SQVTM; CDR2 reads ANQGSEA. V shed 5 bases and J shed 4 bases, with 15 bases lying between them. The CDR3 runs to 13 residues. CDR3 in amino acids: CSVPAGRRYEQYF. The CDR3 DNA reads as TGCAGCGTTCCGGCCGGGCGGCGGTACGAGCAGTACTTC.

J is TRBJ1-6 and V is TRBV7-8; a possible D gene is TRBD1 (5 bases). This CDR3 has 14 residues. Germline values: CDR1 SGHVS, CDR2 FQNEAQ. V was pared by 5 bases and J by 7 bases, with 12 bases between. The DNA for the CDR3 is TGTGCCAGCAGCCACCGGGACGGGAATTCACCCCTCCACTTT. It is translated as CASSHRDGNSPLHF.

V gene TRBV6-1 combines with J gene TRBJ1-1; 8 nucleotides agree with TRBD1. The CDR3 runs to 14 residues. The J segment lost 1 base and the V segment lost 6 bases, leaving 4 bases of the junction unmatched. CDR1 MNHNS and CDR2 SASEGT come from the germline V gene. CDR3: CASRATGANTEAFF. CDR3 nucleotide sequence: TGTGCCAGCAGGGCGACAGGGGCGAACACTGAAGCTTTCTTT.

To note about this clone: One junction end disagrees with the germline gene, perhaps due to a read error. This rearrangement joins TRBV7-7 to TRBJ2-7; a possible D gene is TRBD2 (5 bases). Per the germline V gene, CDR1 is SSHAT and CDR2 is FNYEAQ (reference sequence). The CDR3 has 12 amino acids. The CDR3 coding sequence is TGTGCTAGCAGCAATATTGAGGGCGAGCAGTACTTC. It translates to CASSNIEGEQYF.

This sequence joins TRBV6-6 and TRBJ2-1, with 7 bases fitting TRBD2. V shed 7 bases and J 9 bases; nucleotides not matched to a gene: 12. Germline CDR1 and CDR2: MNHNY and SVGAGI (reference sequence). The CDR3 contains 14 residues. The CDR3 region is CASTPYGPGGEQFF. As DNA, the CDR3 is TGTGCCAGCACCCCCTACGGGCCGGGGGGTGAGCAGTTCTTC.

The gene calls are TRBV7-2 and TRBJ2-5; D unresolved. The CDR3 is 14 residues long. CDR1 and CDR2 from the germline V gene are SGHTA and FQGNSA. Trimming stripped 7 bases from V and 0 bases from J, with 12 bases between. The chain's CDR3 is CASNPKVYQETQYF. The CDR3, as DNA: TGTGCCAGCAATCCGAAGGTGTACCAAGAGACCCAGTACTTC.

The genes are TRBV9 and TRBJ2-1; D unclear. The CDR3 is made up of 11 amino acids. V dropped 4 bases and J dropped 6 bases, with 5 bases sitting between them. Germline V CDR1 and CDR2: SGDLS, YYNGEE. The CDR3 coding sequence is TGTGCCAGCAGCACCCTCAATGAGCAGTTCTTC. Protein product: CASSTLNEQFF.

The V gene is TRBV27, the J gene TRBJ1-1; D may be TRBD1 (6 bases). The germline V gene has CDR1 MNHEY and CDR2 SMNVEV (reference sequence). The V gene lost 6 bases and the J gene lost 10 bases, with 21 bases spanning the gap. This CDR3 is 14 amino acids long. DNA of the CDR3: TGTGCCAGCAGACGAGGACAGAGCCTGGGGGGAGCTTTCTTT. It codes for CASRRGQSLGGAFF.

Regarding this clone: The sample has other DNA sequences that encode this CDR3 too. J is TRBJ2-3 and V is TRBV29-1; the D is unclear. Trimming removed 4 bases from V and 3 bases from J, with 8 bases in between. CDR1 is SQVTM and CDR2 is ANQGSEA in the germline V gene. The CDR3 totals 12 residues. CDR3 residues: CSVVGRTDTQYF. CDR3 nucleotide sequence: TGCAGCGTTGTTGGAAGGACAGATACGCAGTATTTT.

The chain has TRBV4-1 and TRBJ1-6, with D possibly matching TRBD1 (6 bases). CDR3 length: 14 amino acids. CDR1 MGHRA and CDR2 YSYEKL come from the germline V gene. The V gene lost 1 base and the J gene lost 13 bases, with 14 bases spanning the gap. The DNA for the CDR3 is TGCGCCAGCAGCCAAGTCGGCGAACAGGGTCCCCTCCACTTT. Translation gives CASSQVGEQGPLHF.

The genes are TRBV4-1 and TRBJ2-7; D may correspond to TRBD1 or TRBD2 (5 bases each). Looked up from germline, CDR1 is MGHRA and CDR2 is YSYEKL. There are 16 residues in the CDR3. The V end lost 4 bases, the J end lost 3 bases, and 19 bases lay between the germline ends. The CDR3 bases are TGCGCCAGCAGCCGGACACCGGGACGGACAAACTACGAGCAGTACTTC. This sequence encodes CASSRTPGRTNYEQYF.

V gene TRBV4-3 combines with J gene TRBJ2-7, with 11 bases lining up with TRBD2. Germline trimming cut 0 bases from V and 10 bases from J; bases unmatched to any gene: 5. This CDR3 is built from 14 residues. Germline loops: CDR1 LGHNA, CDR2 YSLEER. CDR3 nucleotides: TGCGCCAGCAGCCAAGATGCGACTAGCGGGGATCAGTACTTC. The encoded protein is CASSQDATSGDQYF.